What follows are 29 T cell receptor beta chains derived from one specimen sequenced in a study of T cells in Graves' hyperthyroidism and ophthalmopathy. TCR beta CDR3 region amplification was performed from RNA transcripts. During a first-round RT-PCR of the TCR CDR3, the HTBI primer set was used. TCRdb reanalysed the multiplex PCR reads using MiXCR and keeps one entry per CDR3 protein. The sample has about 640,000 distinct CDR3 sequences, roughly 15% seen once. The sequenced material came from blood. The source of these receptors is a woman aged 45-60 years with Graves' ophthalmopathy.

The V and J genes are TRBV20-1 and TRBJ1-6, with a tentative D call TRBD1 (5 bases). Germline-derived CDR1 and CDR2 are DFQATT and SNEGSKA (reference sequence). The CDR3 length is 15 residues. V dropped 0 bases and J dropped 1 base, with 7 bases sitting between them. The CDR3 is CSARDGGSYNSPLHF. In DNA form, the CDR3 reads TGCAGTGCTAGAGATGGGGGATCCTATAATTCACCCCTCCACTTT.

This chain joins TRBV4-2 and TRBJ2-1; D is unclear. The CDR3 is made up of 14 amino acids. The germline gives CDR1 LGHNA, CDR2 YNFKEQ. V lost 1 base and J 7 bases, leaving 11 bases between the germline ends. In nucleotides, the CDR3 is TGTGCCAGCAGCCAAGTAGGCAGACTTAATGAGCAGTTCTTC. This gives the protein CASSQVGRLNEQFF.

J is TRBJ1-2 and V is TRBV15; no reliable D call. The germline V and J ends were trimmed by 0 bases and 6 bases, with 14 bases remaining between them. The CDR3 covers 15 residues. Per the germline V gene, CDR1 is LNHNV and CDR2 is YYDKDF (reference sequence). The CDR3 is CATSRDLGQLNGYTF. The CDR3 nucleotides read TGTGCCACCAGCAGAGATCTCGGCCAGCTTAATGGCTACACCTTC.

Here the CDR3 reads CASSRDRTTEAFF. CDR3 nucleotides: TGTGCCAGCAGCCGGGACAGGACCACTGAAGCTTTCTTT. The rearrangement links TRBV14 to TRBJ1-1, with 8 bases matching TRBD1. The J segment lost 4 bases and the V segment lost 4 bases, leaving 2 bases of the junction unmatched. CDR1 and CDR2 from the germline V gene are SGHDN and FVKESK. This CDR3 spans 13 amino acids.

The sample holds a few counts of this clonotype. The CDR3 DNA follows: TGCAGTGCTAGTGGGGGAAGAGCTGAAGCTTTCTTT. Translating gives CSASGGRAEAFF. The chain uses TRBV20-1 and TRBJ1-1, with D possibly matching TRBD1 (5 bases). V lost 3 bases and J lost 6, with 11 bases in between. CDR3 length: 12 residues. Germline CDR1 reads DFQATT; CDR2 reads SNEGSKA (reference sequence).

This clonotype was found many times. J is TRBJ2-1 and V is TRBV29-1; 9 bases match TRBD1. V gave up 7 bases and J gave up 4 bases; unmatched junction bases: 11. CDR1 SQVTM and CDR2 ANQGSEA come from the germline V gene. The CDR3 covers 15 residues. The CDR3 loop reads CSAPDRGGLYNEQFF. In nucleotides, the CDR3 is TGCAGCGCCCCGGACAGGGGAGGCCTATACAATGAGCAGTTCTTC.

This clonotype was picked up many times. The chain uses TRBV11-2 and TRBJ2-5, with a weak D call TRBD2 (6 bases). This CDR3 region has 15 residues. Trimming took off 5 bases at V and 5 bases at J, with 18 bases between the two ends. CDR1 is SGHAT, CDR2 FQNNGV, per germline. CDR3 bases: TGTGCCAGCAGCCCCACTTCCCAGGGAGGCGAGACCCAGTACTTC. Encoded protein: CASSPTSQGGETQYF.

This clonotype was found many times. The V call is TRBV28, the J call TRBJ1-4; D might be TRBD1 (6 bases). V lost 4 bases and J 6 bases, leaving 12 bases between the germline ends. Germline V gene lookup returns CDR1 MDHEN and CDR2 SYDVKM. The CDR3 contains 14 residues. CDR3 coding DNA: TGTGCCAGCAGTTCGTGGACAGCACATGAAAAACTGTTTTTT. This sequence encodes CASSSWTAHEKLFF.

This clonotype showed up many times. The chain employs TRBV2 and TRBJ2-7; D might be TRBD2 (6 bases). This CDR3 has 12 amino acids. V dropped 4 bases and J dropped 3 bases, with 7 bases sitting between them. CDR1 is SNHLY and CDR2 is FYNNEI in the germline V gene. The CDR3 DNA reads TGTGCCAGCAGTGTGGGGGGCTACGAGCAGTACTTC. Amino acid sequence: CASSVGGYEQYF.

This clonotype was counted only a few times. V is TRBV3-1 and J is TRBJ1-2, with unresolved D. In germline, CDR1 is LGHDT, CDR2 YNNKEL (reference sequence). V gave up 1 base and J gave up 8 bases, with 8 bases separating them. The CDR3 spans 12 residues. The CDR3 region is CASSQVGSGYTF. As DNA, the CDR3 is TGTGCCAGCAGCCAAGTAGGGAGCGGCTACACCTTC.

This clonotype was recorded at least ten times. The rearrangement joins TRBV6-5 to TRBJ2-7; D is undetermined. V dropped 2 bases and J dropped 6 bases, with 11 bases sitting between them. Looked up from germline, CDR1 is MNHEY and CDR2 is SVGAGI. CDR3 length equals 13 residues. The CDR3: CASSYSGPREQYF. CDR3 DNA sequence: TGTGCCAGCAGTTACAGTGGCCCGCGCGAGCAGTACTTC.

This clonotype has only a few counts. This chain uses TRBV15 with TRBJ2-1, with 11 nucleotides matching TRBD2. CDR3 length equals 16 residues. V was clipped by 1 base and J by 10 bases; unmatched bases: 9. From germline, CDR1 is LNHNV and CDR2 YYDKDF (reference sequence). The CDR3 protein is CATSRVSGRALGEQFF. The CDR3 DNA follows: TGTGCCACCAGCAGAGTTAGCGGGAGGGCCTTAGGAGAGCAGTTCTTC.

The genes are TRBV5-1 and TRBJ2-5, with a possible D match to TRBD1 (5 bases). Looked up from germline, CDR1 is SGHRS and CDR2 is YFSETQ. The CDR3 extends over 16 amino acids. Trimming took off 0 bases at V and 5 bases at J, with 17 bases between the two ends. The CDR3 DNA reads as TGCGCCAGCAGCTTGGCCTTAAGGGGCAGATACGAGACCCAGTACTTC. Its protein is CASSLALRGRYETQYF.

About this clonotype itself: A much larger clone sits a single nucleotide away, making a read error possible. The V gene is TRBV27, the J gene TRBJ2-2; 8 positions match TRBD2. The CDR3 runs 16 residues. The V gene's germline CDR1 is MNHEY and CDR2 SMNVEV (reference sequence). Losses at the gene ends were 6 bases for V and 6 bases for J; bases not matched to a gene: 12. CDR3 protein: CASSRISGSNAGELFF. In DNA form, the CDR3 reads TGTGCCAGCAGCCGCATCAGCGGGAGTAACGCCGGGGAGCTGTTTTTT.

This clonotype was seen ten or more times. The chain is built from TRBV28 and TRBJ2-5, with D possibly being TRBD2 (5 bases). Between the trimmed V and J ends, which lost 5 bases and 5 bases, there was a span of 27 bases. CDR3 size: 18 residues. CDR1 is MDHEN, CDR2 SYDVKM, per germline. The CDR3 coding sequence is TGTGCCAGCAGTCCCTCGTCCCCTCTCGCTATATGGGAGGAGACCCAGTACTTC. Translated, it gives CASSPSSPLAIWEETQYF.

About this clonotype: A much larger clone lies a single base off, so this may be a read error. The rearrangement uses TRBV20-1 and TRBJ2-4; D may be TRBD1 (6 bases). The germline gives CDR1 DFQATT, CDR2 SNEGSKA (reference sequence). V lost 8 bases and J lost 3, with 17 bases in between. The CDR3 loop spans 14 amino acids. DNA of the CDR3: TGCAGTATGGATCAACAGGGCGGCAAAAACATTCAGTACTTC. Residues: CSMDQQGGKNIQYF.

This clonotype was counted ten times or more. The V call is TRBV5-1, the J call TRBJ2-1; D might be TRBD1 (6 bases). Germline-derived CDR1 and CDR2 are SGHRS and YFSETQ. The V gene lost 3 bases and the J gene lost 0 bases, with 19 bases spanning the gap. The CDR3 is made up of 18 amino acids. The CDR3: CASSSHRGQFSSYNEQFF. In DNA, the CDR3 is TGCGCCAGCAGCTCGCACAGAGGACAGTTCAGCTCCTACAATGAGCAGTTCTTC. Together with reference TRBV5-1 and TRBJ2-1, the CDR3 gives the full variable domain: KAGVTQTPRYLIKTRGQQVTLSCSPISGHRSVSWYQQTPGQGLQFLFEYFSETQRNKGNFPGRFSGRQFSNSRSEMNVSTLELGDSALYLCASSSHRGQFSSYNEQFFGPGTRLTVL.

The chain combines TRBV6-2 or TRBV6-3 with TRBJ2-7; unclear D gene. The CDR3 is made up of 13 amino acids. Per the germline V gene, CDR1 is MNHEY and CDR2 is SVGEGT. With 5 bases removed from V and 9 bases from J, the gap between germline ends came to 17 bases. Here the CDR3 DNA reads TGTGCCAGCAGTCCCGACCCATTGAGACGGCAGTACTTC. As protein: CASSPDPLRRQYF.

This clonotype was seen ten or more times. The chain is built from TRBV28 and TRBJ2-3, with 8 bases identical to TRBD1. Germline lookup yields CDR1 MDHEN and CDR2 SYDVKM. V lost 5 bases and J lost 5; bases outside the gene matches: 9. CDR3 length: 15 amino acids. DNA of the CDR3: TGTGCCAGCAGTCCCCTGCAGGGGGCTGGAGATACGCAGTATTTT. This translates into CASSPLQGAGDTQYF.

This clonotype was detected a few times. Possible read error: a much larger clone is one base away. The chain carries TRBV2 and TRBJ2-3, with D perhaps TRBD1 or TRBD2 (5 bases each). Germline V gene sequence: CDR1 SNHLY, CDR2 FYNNEI. The CDR3 sequence is 15 residues long. CDR3 in DNA: TGTGTCAGCAGAAGGGACGGATCAGACACAGATACGCAGTATTTT. Amino acid sequence: CVSRRDGSDTDTQYF.

There are many counts of this clonotype. The rearrangement joins TRBV29-1 to TRBJ2-1; TRBD2 matches at 7 bases. CDR1 is SQVTM and CDR2 is ANQGSEA in the germline V gene. V lost 2 bases to trimming and J lost 3 bases; unmatched junction nucleotides: 4. CDR3 length equals 14 residues. Here the CDR3 DNA reads TGCAGCGTTGAACGGGGGGAGGTCTACAATGAGCAGTTCTTC. Its protein is CSVERGEVYNEQFF.

The sample holds many counts of this clonotype. V gene TRBV11-3 combines with J gene TRBJ2-1; 8 bases align to TRBD1. V lost 1 base, J lost 4 bases, and 9 bases stayed unmatched. Germline V CDR1 and CDR2: SGHNT, YENEEA. The CDR3 length is 17 residues. Here the CDR3 reads CASSLGARDRTYNEQFF. As DNA, the CDR3 is TGTGCCAGCAGCTTAGGCGCGAGGGACAGGACATACAATGAGCAGTTCTTC.

This clonotype was counted ten times or more. This chain links TRBV28 with TRBJ2-7; 14 bases agree with TRBD2. After removal of 5 bases from V and 3 bases from J, the junction contained 9 bases not matched to a gene. Germline CDR1 and CDR2: MDHEN and SYDVKM. The CDR3 consists of 17 residues. DNA for the CDR3: TGTGCCAGCAGTAGGACTAGCGGGAGGTTTACACACTACGAGCAGTACTTC. It codes for CASSRTSGRFTHYEQYF.

The chain uses TRBV7-9 and TRBJ2-7; TRBD2 agrees at 15 bases. There are 17 residues in the CDR3. The trim removed 5 bases at V and 4 bases at J, leaving 9 bases unmatched. Germline-derived CDR1 and CDR2 are SEHNR and FQNEAQ (reference sequence). For the CDR3, the DNA is TGTGCCAGCAGCCTGGGACTAGCGGGAGGTATAACTTACGAGCAGTACTTC. It specifies CASSLGLAGGITYEQYF.

The V call is TRBV24-1, the J call TRBJ2-7; D is possibly TRBD2 (6 bases). The CDR3 has 15 amino acids. Germline V gives CDR1 KGHDR, CDR2 SFDVKD. The V end was cut by 5 bases, the J end by 1 base, with 14 bases between. CDR3 amino acids: CATSAGGSGSYEQYF. The DNA for the CDR3 is TGTGCCACCAGTGCTGGGGGTAGCGGATCCTACGAGCAGTACTTC.

The table lists this clonotype with many counts. The chain combines TRBV20-1 with TRBJ2-3; 11 nucleotides match TRBD2. V shed 4 bases and J 4 bases; nucleotides not matched to a gene: 7. The CDR3 has 15 residues. Germline values: CDR1 DFQATT, CDR2 SNEGSKA (reference sequence). The CDR3 nucleotides are TGCAGTGCTACTACTAGCGGGAGTTCTCCAGATACGCAGTATTTT. Its protein is CSATTSGSSPDTQYF.

This clonotype was seen ten or more times. V and J are TRBV28 and TRBJ2-7; D remains unclear. V lost 7 bases and J lost 3, with 10 bases in between. Per the germline V gene, CDR1 is MDHEN and CDR2 is SYDVKM. The CDR3 covers 12 residues. The CDR3 bases are TGTGCCAGCACAGCCGGCATCTACGAGCAGTACTTC. Its protein is CASTAGIYEQYF.

The chain combines TRBV2 with TRBJ1-2; no clear D gene. Germline loops: CDR1 SNHLY, CDR2 FYNNEI. Trimming pared 1 base from V and 4 bases from J, leaving 7 bases between. CDR3 length: 13 amino acids. CDR3: CASSEGMPYGYTF. CDR3 bases: TGTGCCAGCAGTGAAGGGATGCCCTATGGCTACACCTTC.

This clonotype was observed at least ten times. The chain uses TRBV3-1 and TRBJ1-5, with a weak D call TRBD1 (5 bases). V was cut by 5 bases and J by 2 bases, with 13 bases left in between. There are 15 residues in the CDR3. Looked up from germline, CDR1 is LGHDT and CDR2 is YNNKEL (reference sequence). For the CDR3, the DNA is TGTGCCAGCAGCTTAAGCCAGGGAGGCAATCAGCCCCAGCATTTT. This encodes CASSLSQGGNQPQHF.